This T cell receptor beta chain emerged from a study of blood T cell repertoires in COVID-19 (dated by TCRdb to the early 2020s). About the study as a whole: The collaborator samples originated in the United States, Italy and Spain and spanned the acute and convalescent phases of COVID-19. Where available, HLA class I and class II types were obtained from metadata supplied by the sample provider rather than from assay-based typing. Samples came from the ongoing ImmuneRACE study (first 160 participants) plus 1,254 subjects from 6 global collaborators. Sample metadata almost always included a de-identified subject ID, COVID-19 status, age in years and sex. The repertoires were released in a freely available public database intended as a resource for research on the immune response to SARS-CoV-2. The prospective study material was composed of cDNA or gDNA derived from T cells, B-cell-depleted T cells, or PBMCs. Subjects who had been exposed to COVID-19, were actively infected with it, or had recovered from it provided the deeply sampled blood TCRbeta repertoires that made up the dataset. The study at large found these results: The quantity of clinical and demographic metadata differed by source and by participant and was supplied without curation.

TCRbeta CDR3 regions were amplified from genomic DNA using the immunoSEQ Assay, a bias-controlled multiplex PCR. The authors processed their data as follows. Nucleated cell counts per sample were estimated from amplification of reference gene primers within the assay. To quantify the absolute abundance of each unique TCRbeta CDR3 rearrangement, sequence reads were collapsed and filtered. For each sample, productive Simpson clonality was calculated as the square root of Simpson's diversity index over productive rearrangements. The clones in this table, taken by TCRdb from immuneACCESS, are in-frame only. Not every clone is retained; where verified, under half of the shortfall comes from an unresolved V gene, and the cause of the rest is unknown. V, J and clone size derive from that table, while D and trimming were established from the DNA sequence. The table for this sample lists roughly 390,000 clones; over 75% of them were counted only once. The ten largest clonotypes hold about 10% of the sample.

From V the trimming removes 8 bases and from J it removes 7 bases, while the gene matches leave 7 bases of the junction unaccounted for. Including cysteine and phenylalanine, the CDR3 has 14 amino acids. The CDR3 DNA has 42 bases and is translated from base 1. The germline V gene (reference sequence) yields LNHDA for CDR1 and SQIVND for CDR2. Worth noting for this clone: The specificity of this receptor is unknown. No quality values exist for individual bases; no much larger clone is one base distant.

At one collaborating source in Seattle, patients were enrolled during active infection and were followed longitudinally through the course of disease. Collaborating institutions collected whole blood in K2EDTA tubes following their own protocols. For TCRbeta analysis, collaborators shipped samples as frozen whole blood, isolated PBMCs, or DNA extracted from either of those sample types. Sequenced sample: peripheral blood. This sequence originates from a woman aged 25 to 39 with COVID-19, enrolled during active disease. The chain links TRBV19 with TRBJ2-1, with TRBD2 matching 11 junction bases. The CDR3 amino acid sequence is: CASGSGRGWNEQFF. The DNA reads as follows: TGTGCCAGTGGTAGCGGGAGGGGCTGGAATGAGCAGTTCTTC.